Following are 28 T cell receptor beta chains from one sample sequenced in a study of shared clonotypes between healthy human individuals. CD45RO-negative cells were positively selected for CCR7, leaving out terminally differentiated effector memory CD45RA+ cells. Profiling relied on immunoSEQ multiplex PCR, and the TCRdb table lists in-frame clones only, not all of them. The table lists 1.5 million to 2.5 million clones, around 96% of them singletons. Sequencing was done on a sample of naive CD8+ T cells sorted from blood. The source is a man younger than 35 in good health.

The chain combines TRBV19 with TRBJ1-5; D remains ambiguous. Deletions cut 0 bases from V and 2 bases from J, with 2 bases between. The CDR3 totals 13 residues. Germline-derived CDR1 and CDR2 are LNHDA and SQIVND (reference sequence). CDR3 nucleotides: TGTGCCAGTAGTATAGATGGCAATCAGCCCCAGCATTTT. This encodes CASSIDGNQPQHF.

The CDR3 bases are TGCGCCAGCAGTTTCGACAGGGCCTCGCCTGAAGCTTTCTTT. This gives the protein CASSFDRASPEAFF. The rearrangement links TRBV4-1 to TRBJ1-1, with TRBD1 matching over 7 bases. The germline gives CDR1 MGHRA, CDR2 YSYEKL. The CDR3 covers 14 residues. The V gene end was trimmed by 6 bases and the J gene end by 6 bases; junction bases not matched to a gene: 10.

The rearrangement uses TRBV5-1 and TRBJ1-5, with TRBD1 matching 9 bases. Germline CDR1 is SGHRS and CDR2 is YFSETQ. V lost 1 base and J lost 4; bases outside the gene matches: 9. The CDR3 spans 17 residues. The chain's CDR3 is CASSLYPTGQGNQPQHF. CDR3 DNA sequence: TGCGCCAGCAGCTTGTACCCCACGGGACAGGGTAATCAGCCCCAGCATTTT.

The V and J genes are TRBV7-9 and TRBJ2-3; TRBD1 aligns across 7 bases. From germline, CDR1 is SEHNR and CDR2 FQNEAQ (reference sequence). The J segment lost 4 bases and the V segment lost 5 bases, leaving 12 bases of the junction unmatched. The CDR3 length is 16 residues. CDR3 region: CASSTDRDEVADTQYF. The CDR3, as DNA: TGTGCCAGCAGCACCGACAGGGATGAGGTCGCAGATACGCAGTATTTT.

The rearrangement links TRBV23-1 to TRBJ1-2, with D uncertain. TRBV23-1 is designated an ORF whose function remains uncertain. V dropped 2 bases and J dropped 8 bases, with 12 bases sitting between them. This CDR3 comprises 13 residues. In DNA, the CDR3 is TGCGCCAGCAGTCAAGGTGTCCCGGGCGGCTACACCTTC. Its protein is CASSQGVPGGYTF.

The V gene is TRBV9, the J gene TRBJ2-1, with 11 bases aligning to TRBD2. The germline V gene encodes CDR1 SGDLS and CDR2 YYNGEE. With 3 bases clipped from V and 3 bases from J, the junction kept 8 bases outside the gene matches. The CDR3 contains 17 residues. DNA for the CDR3: TGTGCCAGCAGCGGACAGATGACTAGCGGGATCTACAATGAGCAGTTCTTC. This gives the protein CASSGQMTSGIYNEQFF.

This chain joins TRBV2 and TRBJ1-2; no clear D gene. Germline CDR1 and CDR2: SNHLY and FYNNEI. This CDR3 comprises 13 residues. The V and J ends lost 3 bases and 0 bases respectively, with 5 bases between them. Written as DNA, the CDR3 is TGTGCCAGCAGTGAGGTATCTAACTATGGCTACACCTTC. Encoded protein: CASSEVSNYGYTF.

The chain is built from TRBV4-3 and TRBJ2-2; D possibly corresponds to TRBD2 (7 bases). The CDR3 contains 19 residues. Germline assignment: CDR1 LGHNA and CDR2 YSLEER. V was pared by 3 bases and J by 0 bases, with 20 bases between. CDR3 protein: CASSHHIVGGGANTGELFF. The DNA for the CDR3 is TGCGCCAGCAGCCATCATATCGTGGGCGGGGGCGCGAACACCGGGGAGCTGTTTTTT.

The J gene is TRBJ2-3, the V gene TRBV2; D not resolved. Deletions cut 1 base from V and 0 bases from J, with 8 bases between. This CDR3 has 15 amino acids. The germline CDR1 and CDR2 sequences are SNHLY and FYNNEI. CDR3: CASSEGQLSTDTQYF. CDR3 sequence (DNA): TGTGCCAGCAGTGAAGGGCAGCTCAGCACAGATACGCAGTATTTT. The full variable domain, rest sourced from reference TRBV2 and TRBJ2-3, is EPEVTQTPSHQVTQMGQEVILRCVPISNHLYFYWYRQILGQKVEFLVSFYNNEISEKSEIFDDQFSVERPDGSNFTLKIRSTKLEDSAMYFCASSEGQLSTDTQYFGPGTRLTVL.

The chain uses TRBV4-1 and TRBJ1-6; D call uncertain. The CDR3 is 14 residues long. The V end was cut by 0 bases, the J end by 15 bases, with 15 bases between. Germline V gives CDR1 MGHRA, CDR2 YSYEKL. CDR3 protein: CASSQDLTLEVLHF. CDR3 sequence (DNA): TGCGCCAGCAGCCAAGACCTGACGTTGGAGGTCCTCCACTTT.

The CDR3 bases are TGCGCCAGCAGCCAAGCTCAGGGTACCAATTCACCCCTCCACTTT. Translating it yields CASSQAQGTNSPLHF. V is TRBV4-1 and J is TRBJ1-6, with D tentatively TRBD1 (5 bases). The CDR3 sequence is 15 residues long. Germline CDR1 reads MGHRA; CDR2 reads YSYEKL. V was trimmed by 1 base and J by 7 bases, leaving 11 bases between them.

The V call is TRBV28, the J call TRBJ2-2; D tentatively reads TRBD1 or TRBD2 (5 bases each). The CDR3 spans 16 residues. V was trimmed by 6 bases and J by 1 base, leaving 15 bases between them. Germline assignment: CDR1 MDHEN and CDR2 SYDVKM. The CDR3 sequence: CASSRPGTENTGELFF. CDR3 in DNA: TGTGCCAGCAGCCGACCAGGGACGGAGAACACCGGGGAGCTGTTTTTT.

With respect to this clone: Other DNA sequences in the sample encode the same CDR3. The CDR3 nucleotides are TGCGCCAGCAGCCAAGGTTGGGACAGTTCCTACGAGCAGTACTTC. Translation: CASSQGWDSSYEQYF. The genes are TRBV4-3 and TRBJ2-7; 7 bases map to TRBD1. V was clipped by 1 base and J by 1 base; unmatched bases: 4. In germline, CDR1 is LGHNA, CDR2 YSLEER. The CDR3 length is 15 residues.

A few counts support this clone. J is TRBJ1-2 and V is TRBV11-2, with D possibly matching TRBD1 (6 bases). Germline CDR1 reads SGHAT; CDR2 reads FQNNGV. The CDR3 is 13 amino acids. V was trimmed by 3 bases and J by 6 bases, leaving 11 bases between them. The CDR3 loop is CASSFPSGDGYTF. CDR3 nucleotide sequence: TGTGCCAGCAGCTTTCCCTCAGGGGATGGCTACACCTTC.

The chain carries TRBV4-3 and TRBJ2-7; D not certain. The CDR3 consists of 17 residues. From germline, CDR1 is LGHNA and CDR2 YSLEER. The V and J ends lost 2 bases and 1 base respectively, with 18 bases between them. CDR3 bases: TGCGCCAGCAGCCAACAAACGAGACCCGTCGGATCCTACGAGCAGTACTTC. Translation gives CASSQQTRPVGSYEQYF.

The chain links TRBV30 to TRBJ1-2, with TRBD1 identical over 8 bases. Germline values: CDR1 GTSNPN, CDR2 SVGIG (reference sequence). This CDR3 has 15 residues. V lost 2 bases, J lost 5 bases, and 10 bases stayed unmatched. CDR3 in amino acids: CAWSPPRQGLYGYTF. The CDR3 coding sequence is TGTGCCTGGAGTCCCCCCAGACAGGGGCTATATGGCTACACCTTC.

A remark on this clone: One junction end does not reproduce the germline sequence, and a read error may be involved. This chain uses TRBV2 with TRBJ2-3, with 7 bases matching TRBD2. Germline V lookup: CDR1 SNHLY, CDR2 FYNNEI. This CDR3 has 14 residues. The CDR3 region is CASGDRGRVDTQYF. CDR3 coding DNA: TGTGCCAGCGGTGATCGGGGGAGGGTGGATACGCAGTATTTT.

This clone appeared once. The rearrangement links TRBV4-1 to TRBJ2-7; D is perhaps TRBD1 or TRBD2 (5 bases each). The CDR3 is 16 amino acids. The V and J ends lost 3 bases and 0 bases respectively, with 15 bases between them. Germline V gene sequence: CDR1 MGHRA, CDR2 YSYEKL. CDR3 coding DNA: TGCGCCAGCAGCCAGAACTCCGGGACGGACTCCTACGAGCAGTACTTC. Its translation is CASSQNSGTDSYEQYF.

Regarding this clone: The sample has other DNA sequences that encode this CDR3 too. The chain is built from TRBV5-1 and TRBJ2-7; TRBD2 agrees at 10 bases. This CDR3 is built from 15 residues. Trimming at V came to 0 bases and at J to 4 bases, leaving 4 bases not matched to a gene. Germline V lookup: CDR1 SGHRS, CDR2 YFSETQ. CDR3 residues: CASSLEASGSYEQYF. DNA for the CDR3: TGCGCCAGCAGCTTGGAGGCTAGCGGGAGTTACGAGCAGTACTTC.

The rearrangement joins TRBV4-1 to TRBJ2-7, with D possibly being TRBD1 (5 bases). This CDR3 is 15 amino acids long. V lost 1 base and J lost 1, with 11 bases in between. Germline loops: CDR1 MGHRA, CDR2 YSYEKL. CDR3 region: CASSQVEKGSYEQYF. CDR3 bases: TGCGCCAGCAGCCAAGTCGAAAAGGGGTCCTACGAGCAGTACTTC.

CDR3: CASSWGQGAGTGELFF. Written as DNA, the CDR3 is TGTGCCAGCAGCTGGGGACAGGGGGCAGGCACCGGGGAGCTGTTTTTT. J is TRBJ2-2 and V is TRBV7-6; 12 positions agree with TRBD1. J was trimmed by 4 bases and V by 4 bases; bases with no gene match: 4. This CDR3 comprises 16 residues. The germline CDR1 and CDR2 sequences are SGHVS and FNYEAQ.

This rearrangement joins TRBV5-6 to TRBJ1-3; 9 nucleotides agree with TRBD1. Germline V CDR1 and CDR2: SGHDT, YYEEEE. There are 17 residues in the CDR3. J lost 0 bases, V lost 4 bases, and 8 bases had no gene match. The CDR3 DNA reads as TGTGCCAGCAGCAGGTGGGACAGGGCAAGCTCTGGAAACACCATATATTTT. Encoded protein: CASSRWDRASSGNTIYF.

The chain is built from TRBV13 and TRBJ2-3; the match to TRBD2 covers 11 bases. V shed 1 base and J 10 bases; nucleotides not matched to a gene: 13. The V gene's germline CDR1 is PRHDT and CDR2 FYEKMQ (reference sequence). This CDR3 is built from 17 residues. In DNA form, the CDR3 reads TGTGCCAGCAGCTTAGTCGCCCTGGGGCTAGCGGGGGGCCCGCAGTATTTT. This sequence encodes CASSLVALGLAGGPQYF.

The rearrangement uses TRBV7-9 and TRBJ1-1; possibly TRBD1 for D (5 bases). Trimming removed 3 bases at V and 0 bases at J, with 11 bases between. CDR3 length: 15 amino acids. Germline CDR1 reads SEHNR; CDR2 reads FQNEAQ (reference sequence). In nucleotides, the CDR3 is TGTGCCAGCAGCTTCGGTCTGGGGCTGAACACTGAAGCTTTCTTT. Translated, it gives CASSFGLGLNTEAFF.

This chain uses TRBV7-9 with TRBJ2-6; D is possibly TRBD1 (6 bases). CDR1 is SEHNR, CDR2 FQNEAQ, per germline (reference sequence). The CDR3 has 15 residues. V shed 5 bases and J shed 1 base, with 9 bases lying between them. Here the CDR3 reads CASSHTGSGANVLTF. The DNA for the CDR3 is TGTGCCAGCAGCCACACAGGGTCTGGGGCCAACGTCCTGACTTTC.

The V gene is TRBV27, the J gene TRBJ1-6, with TRBD1 matching over 9 bases. With V trimmed by 6 bases and J by 9 bases, 3 bases remained unmatched. Germline CDR1 MNHEY, CDR2 SMNVEV (reference sequence). CDR3 size: 13 residues. In DNA, the CDR3 is TGTGCCAGCAGAGGGACAGGGTTTTCACCCCTCCACTTT. It translates to CASRGTGFSPLHF.

A word on this clone: Other DNA sequences in this specimen translate into the identical CDR3. The V call is TRBV7-9, the J call TRBJ2-7; no clear D. Germline V gene data show CDR1 as SEHNR and CDR2 as FQNEAQ (reference sequence). This CDR3 is built from 12 residues. V lost 1 base and J 4 bases, leaving 5 bases between the germline ends. CDR3 amino acids: CASSLGTYEQYF. The DNA of the CDR3 is TGTGCCAGCAGCTTAGGTACATACGAGCAGTACTTC.

The chain combines TRBV7-8 with TRBJ2-7, with 7 bases matching TRBD1. Germline lookup yields CDR1 SGHVS and CDR2 FQNEAQ. Unmatched junction bases numbered 7, after V lost 5 bases and J lost 3 bases. The length of the CDR3 is 14 residues. The CDR3 bases are TGTGCCAGCAGCCAATCAGGGGGAGACTACGAGCAGTACTTC. Translation gives CASSQSGGDYEQYF.